This TCR beta chain derives from a study of response to subunit inactivated influenza vaccine. In this sample, this clonotype turned up many times. TCRdb itself ran the RT-PCR reads through MiXCR, one entry per CDR3 protein. The sample lists some 850,000 distinct CDR3 sequences, about a fifth occurring once. The origin of this receptor is a man in his fifties or sixties who received an inactivated influenza vaccine. Here the sequenced sample was PBMCs from blood, taken around 5 days after vaccination.

CDR3 sequence: CASSPGLAGGSYNEQFF. CDR3 DNA: TGTGCCAGCAGCCCGGGACTAGCGGGAGGGTCCTACAATGAGCAGTTCTTC. The gene calls are TRBV12-3 or TRBV12-4 and TRBJ2-1, with 16 bases that match TRBD2. The CDR3 covers 17 residues. Trimming took 6 bases from V and 1 from J; bases not matched to a gene: 3.